The entry below describes one TCR beta chain. The specificity of this receptor is unknown. No base quality information exists; no much larger clone differs at one position. This specimen belongs to a study of cytomegalovirus exposure and HLA in healthy donors (dated by TCRdb to about 2017). Turning to the overall study: According to an earlier analysis of 550 to 700 of the donors, 150 million to 200 million T cells yielded 117 million unique TCR beta sequences and approximately 300 Gb of sequence data. A later genetic analysis took genome-wide SNP genotypes for about three fifths of the 666 donors and used that subset as a discovery cohort. About 310 gigabases of sequencing data and approximately 85 million unique TCR sequences were included in an early release covering 550 to 800 HLA-typed donors. The later analysis used no new phenotypic data to find candidate immune exposures, relying instead on TCR beta sequences and their occurrence across donors. HLA typing covered class I and class II loci at four-digit resolution. Donor age, sex, ethnicity and CMV serostatus were collected together with the repertoire data. To predict cytomegalovirus infection status, the study brought together high-throughput TCR immunosequencing, statistical association of individual TCRs with disease status, and machine learning. A later analysis re-examined previously published TCR beta repertoires from about 670 donors and added high-resolution HLA genotyping to investigate patterns of TCR occurrence. Of the 398 genotyped donors, over 70% fell in the genetic ancestry cluster associated with self-reported Caucasian donors. All discovery cohort repertoires had been generated using a single sequencing platform. Along with the roughly 610-subject first cohort, a separate validation cohort of about 110 different subjects was used. The study was designed to test whether signatures of past pathogen exposure could be identified by cataloging public T cell receptors. An earlier analysis of more than 450 of the donors used high-throughput TCR beta sequencing to judge whether each TCR beta V gene segment behaved as functional or pseudogenic. The study used immunosequencing to profile the T cell repertoires of 670 or so subjects and linked those repertoires to cytomegalovirus serostatus. Across 398 genotyped donors of the cohort, an average of about 200,000 unique TCR beta nucleotide sequences per donor were sequenced, and around 20% of those sequences were non-productive. Several DR-DQ haplotypes were treated as single units for association and clustering because of strong linkage in the cohort. Typing coverage differed by locus: A, B, C, DRB1 and DQB1 were typed in roughly 620-640 donors, DQA1 in 522, DPA1 in some 600, and DPB1 in approximately 450.

Receptors were amplified or captured by the immunoSEQ multiplex PCR assay. For the multiplex PCR, a mixture combining 60 forward primers for TCR Vbeta segments and 13 reverse primers for TCR Jbeta segments was used. A multiplex PCR assay on genomic DNA amplified the CDR3 region of rearranged TCR beta genes. The amplified TCR beta libraries were sequenced on the Illumina HiSeq System as 87-base-pair reads. On the authors' methods: Across the 600 to 700 repertoires, a later analysis counted 80 million or so unique TCR beta chains, roughly 11 million of which were shared by at least two donors. Raw reads were error-corrected and collapsed into unique sequences with a nearest-neighbor algorithm that merged closely related sequences to remove PCR and sequencing errors. CDR3 sequences were aligned to IMGT reference sequences to assign V, D and J gene segments. Each retained sequence needed at least a six-nucleotide match to both a V gene segment and a J gene segment. Rearrangements were called productive when the CDR3 lacked stop codons and stayed in frame with V and J; all others were non-productive. CDR3 was defined by IMGT convention, running from the second conserved V-encoded cysteine to the conserved J-encoded phenylalanine. The earlier analysis of some 600 of the donors excluded sequences that lacked an unambiguous match to a single V gene segment. An earlier analysis of under 750 of the donors called V segments functional above 56.7% productive rearrangements and segregating when the between-donor standard deviation exceeded 5%. A statistical classification framework was built to diagnose cytomegalovirus status from the catalog of TCR beta chain sequences. A later analysis assigned V and J genes by comparing TCR nucleotide sequences with IMGT/GENE-DB human TR gene sequences. A later analysis assigned CDR3 sequences and most-parsimonious VDJ recombination scenarios with the TCRdist pipeline. In a later analysis, every TCR beta chain was defined by the combination of its CDR3 amino acid sequence and its V-gene family, and reads without a unique V-gene family were dropped. In a later analysis, 500 to 700 highly shared, low-generation-probability nucleotide sequences were removed to address suspected cross-contamination and a sequencing artifact. In a later analysis, a clonal expansion index was calculated for each public chain from normalized within-repertoire ranks of inferred template counts. In a later analysis, generation probabilities were computed with a VDJ recombination model fitted to out-of-frame rearrangements, and the resulting probabilities were checked against IGoR. Hypergeometric tests were used in a later analysis to score TCR-TCR, TCR-HLA and TCR-CMV co-occurrence, with a repertoire-size bias correction applied to the TCR pairs. In a later analysis, false discovery rates were estimated by permuting HLA or CMV assignments 20 times. In a later analysis, co-occurring TCRs were grouped using DBSCAN, with TCRdist sequence similarity added in when clustering inside HLA-allele-positive subsets. Repertoires with fewer than 30,000 or more than 120,000 public chains were left out of co-occurrence clustering, as were five repertoires with anomalous nucleotide sharing. The immuneACCESS repertoire file appears here via TCRdb, limited to in-frame rearrangements. These files lack a portion of the clones; in checked studies, under half of the deficit traces to unresolved V genes, and the cause of the others is not known. V, J and clone size reflect that table, while D and trimming were determined from the DNA. The sample data list around 140,000 clones, and roughly 80% of these were observed just once. The biggest ten clones account for less than 2% of the sample.

What the study reported, not specific to this receptor: While some public TCRs were present in many individuals, most TCR sequences turned up only very rarely across donors. The authors suggested that the approach could potentially be extended to other disease states and immunological phenotypes. A later analysis reported that several top co-occurrence clusters appeared linked to parvovirus B19, influenza, CMV and Epstein-Barr virus. In a later genetic analysis, a missense DCLRE1C variant was associated with V-gene and J-gene trimming of TCR beta chains, and the association was replicated in an independent cohort. Only TCR beta chains were sequenced in this cohort, and the absence of alpha or paired-chain data limited detectable features. Correlated functional status among segregating V segments might reflect linkage disequilibrium, but an unknown experimental factor could not be ruled out. Broadly in line with IMGT annotations, most TCR beta V segments showed up in productive rearrangements about 87% or about 30% of the time in an earlier analysis of about 500 of the donors. The study gave a list of more than 150 TCR beta chains associated with cytomegalovirus. A further reported finding was that TCR beta sequences accurately predicted the HLA-A and HLA-B alleles for most subjects in the first cohort. Because HLA typing was missing for some donors at each locus, association tests included only the typed subset. Some IMGT-functional V segments, including TRBV6-2 and TRBV6-3, could not be distinguished by the 87-base-pair reads and were therefore excluded. Strong co-occurrence of HLA alleles, especially DR and DQ, made assigning TCR associations to individual alleles difficult. Specific HLA alleles were associated with over 15,000 TCR beta sequences at a false discovery rate of 0.05 in a later analysis. The classifier was reported to diagnose cytomegalovirus status with high specificity and sensitivity in both the original and validation cohorts. In vitro tests confirmed that a few of the cytomegalovirus-associated TCR beta chains recognize cytomegalovirus antigens. Because counts were too low, roughly 18 rarely observed V segments, including chromosome 9 orphons, were left out of the earlier analysis of 587 of the donors. CMV serostatus was the only immune exposure information available for the cohort. Compared with the roughly 670-donor mean, donors in an Asian-associated ancestry cluster had fewer N-insertions in productive TCRs, according to a later genetic analysis. A cluster of highly shared sequence variants was judged likely to represent a technical artifact of the sequencing pipeline. A later analysis found that most CMV-associated TCR beta chains appeared HLA-restricted, with HLA associations seemingly driven largely by CMV exposure. In a later analysis, the rate of TCR association differed among HLA loci, with DRB1 alleles having the most associated TCRs and HLA-C alleles having the fewest. In a later analysis, HLA-associated TCR beta chains showed more clonal expansion and lower generation probabilities than non-associated chains that were equally common. Sequencing depth was assumed to be roughly uniform across donors in the presence/absence analyses, though that assumption may not hold.

The cohort was made up of 666 healthy bone marrow donors. At the time of sampling, every cohort member was nominally healthy, though immune exposures that went unrecorded were likely present. The donor was CMV seronegative and was included in the group of about 400 seronegative cohort members. A peripheral blood sample was collected from each donor, and TCR beta sequencing was performed on peripheral blood mononuclear cells. The Qiagen DNeasy Blood Extraction Kit was used to extract genomic DNA from the blood cell samples. V loses 3 bases at its end and J loses 3 bases; junction bases beyond the gene matches: 16. For CDR1 and CDR2, the germline V gene (reference sequence) lists LNHDA and SQIVND. The CDR3 contains 18 residues, cysteine and phenylalanine counted. Solely the CDR3 DNA is kept, with 54 bases framed from the first base.

This sequence uses TRBV19 and TRBJ2-7, with TRBD1 identical over 8 junction bases. This clonotype originated in a man aged 40-49 years in good health and CMV-seronegative. Sequencing input: PBMCs. The nucleotide sequence reads as follows: TGTGCCAGTAGTATTGCTGGACAGGGACCCTCATTTCTCTACGAGCAGTACTTC. Its amino acids are CASSIAGQGPSFLYEQYF.